The present T cell receptor beta chain was sequenced within a study of CD8 T cells in Susac syndrome. The germline V and J ends were trimmed by 2 bases and 6 bases, with 10 bases remaining between them. The CDR3 has 13 residues. Germline V gene lookup returns CDR1 MDHEN and CDR2 SYDVKM. Random hexamers were used to reverse transcribe the RNA input (about 0.5 to 1 ug). Amplification of TCR beta CDR3 used immunoSEQ multiplex PCR across 54 Vbeta and 13 Jbeta. TCRdb reanalysed the immunoSEQ multiplex PCR reads using MiXCR and keeps one entry per CDR3 protein. The table records 150,000 to 200,000 distinct CDR3 sequences, approximately 94% of them present only once.

This sequence originates from a human donor in good health. The sample comprised CD4+ T cells from PBMCs. This chain links TRBV28 with TRBJ1-2; possible D gene TRBD1, 6 bases. The CDR3 bases are TGTGCCAGCAGTTTAGCAGGGGTTGATGGCTACACCTTC. Its translation: CASSLAGVDGYTF.